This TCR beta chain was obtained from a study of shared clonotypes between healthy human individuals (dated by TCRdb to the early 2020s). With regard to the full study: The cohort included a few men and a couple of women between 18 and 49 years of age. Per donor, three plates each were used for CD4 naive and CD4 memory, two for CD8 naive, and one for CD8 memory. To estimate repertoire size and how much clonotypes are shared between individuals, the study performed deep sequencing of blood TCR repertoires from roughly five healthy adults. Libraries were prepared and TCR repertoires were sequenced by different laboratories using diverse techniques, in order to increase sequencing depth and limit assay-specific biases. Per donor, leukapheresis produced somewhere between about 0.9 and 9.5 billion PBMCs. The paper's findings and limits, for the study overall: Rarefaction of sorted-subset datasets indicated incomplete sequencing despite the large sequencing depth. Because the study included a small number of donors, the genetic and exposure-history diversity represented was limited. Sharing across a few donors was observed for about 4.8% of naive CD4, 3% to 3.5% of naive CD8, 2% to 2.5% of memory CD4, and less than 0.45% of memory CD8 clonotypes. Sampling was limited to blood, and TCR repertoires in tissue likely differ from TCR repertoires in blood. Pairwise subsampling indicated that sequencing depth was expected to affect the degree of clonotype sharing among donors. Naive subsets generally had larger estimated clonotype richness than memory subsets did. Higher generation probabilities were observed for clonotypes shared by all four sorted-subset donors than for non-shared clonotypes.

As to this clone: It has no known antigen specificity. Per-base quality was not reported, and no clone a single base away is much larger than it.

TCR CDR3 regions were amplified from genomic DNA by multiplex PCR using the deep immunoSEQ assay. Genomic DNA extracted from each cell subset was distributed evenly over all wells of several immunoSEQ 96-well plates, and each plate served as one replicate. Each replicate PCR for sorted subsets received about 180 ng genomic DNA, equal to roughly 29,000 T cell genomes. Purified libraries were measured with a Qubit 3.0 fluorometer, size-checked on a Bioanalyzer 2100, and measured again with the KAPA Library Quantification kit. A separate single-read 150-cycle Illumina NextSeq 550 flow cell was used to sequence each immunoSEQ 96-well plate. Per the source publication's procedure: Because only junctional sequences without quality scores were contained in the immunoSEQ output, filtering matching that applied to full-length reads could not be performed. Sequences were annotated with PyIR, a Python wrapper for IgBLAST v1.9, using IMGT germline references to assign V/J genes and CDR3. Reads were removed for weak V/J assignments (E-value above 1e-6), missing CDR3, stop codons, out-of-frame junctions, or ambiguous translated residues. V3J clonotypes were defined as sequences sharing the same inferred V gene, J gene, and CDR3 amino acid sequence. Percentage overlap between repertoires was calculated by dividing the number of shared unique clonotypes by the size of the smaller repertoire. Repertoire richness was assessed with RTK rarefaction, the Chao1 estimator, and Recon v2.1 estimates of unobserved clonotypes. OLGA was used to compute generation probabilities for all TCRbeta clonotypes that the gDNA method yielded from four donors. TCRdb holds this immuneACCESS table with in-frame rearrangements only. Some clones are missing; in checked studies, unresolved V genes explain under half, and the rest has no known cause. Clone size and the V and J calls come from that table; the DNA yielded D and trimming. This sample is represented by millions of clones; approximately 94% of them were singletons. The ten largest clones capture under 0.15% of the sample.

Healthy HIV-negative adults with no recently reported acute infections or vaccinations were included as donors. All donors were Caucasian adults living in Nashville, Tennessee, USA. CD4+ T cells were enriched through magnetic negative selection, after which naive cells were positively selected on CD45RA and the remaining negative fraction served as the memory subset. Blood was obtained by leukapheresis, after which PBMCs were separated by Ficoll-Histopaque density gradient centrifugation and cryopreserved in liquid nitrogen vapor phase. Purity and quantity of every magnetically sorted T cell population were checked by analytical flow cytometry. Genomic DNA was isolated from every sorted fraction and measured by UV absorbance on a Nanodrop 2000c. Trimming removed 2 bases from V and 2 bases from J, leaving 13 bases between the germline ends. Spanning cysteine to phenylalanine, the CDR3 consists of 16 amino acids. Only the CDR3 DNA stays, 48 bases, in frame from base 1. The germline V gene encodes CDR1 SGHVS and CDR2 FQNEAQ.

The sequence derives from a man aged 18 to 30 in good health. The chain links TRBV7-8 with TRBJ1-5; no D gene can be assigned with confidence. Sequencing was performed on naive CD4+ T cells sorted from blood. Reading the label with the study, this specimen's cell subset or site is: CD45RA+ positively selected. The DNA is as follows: TGTGCCAGCAGCTTATTGCCCCAATACGGCAATCAGCCCCAGCATTTT. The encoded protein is CASSLLPQYGNQPQHF.